The 9 T cell receptor beta chains given below trace back to one sample, sequenced in a study of cytomegalovirus exposure and HLA in healthy donors (dated by TCRdb to about 2017). Library preparation used the immunoSEQ multiplex PCR assay. For the multiplex PCR, a mixture combining 60 forward primers for TCR Vbeta segments and 13 reverse primers for TCR Jbeta segments was used. In its TCRdb copy, this immuneACCESS table keeps in-frame sequences only and misses some clones. Where compared with another copy, unresolved V genes explain less than half of these, and the others have no known cause. This sample's records show about 160,000 clones. Over 1% of the sample belongs to the ten largest clones. The sequenced sample consisted of PBMCs. These receptor sequences come from a woman aged 60 to 75 in good health and CMV-seronegative.

The chain links TRBV14 to TRBJ1-1; 8 bases map to TRBD1. Germline V gives CDR1 SGHDN, CDR2 FVKESK. The length of the CDR3 is 11 residues. V lost 4 bases to trimming and J lost 11 bases; unmatched junction nucleotides: 3. The CDR3 bases are TGTGCCAGCAGCCGGACAGGGTTGGCTTTCTTT. Translated: CASSRTGLAFF.

The rearrangement joins TRBV10-1 to TRBJ1-1; 7 bases line up with TRBD1. Germline CDR1 is WNHNN and CDR2 is SYGVQD (reference sequence). This CDR3 comprises 14 residues. Losses at the gene ends were 4 bases for V and 4 bases for J; bases not matched to a gene: 6. As DNA, the CDR3 is TGCGCCAGCAGTGCGGACAGGATGGGCACTGAAGCTTTCTTT. As protein: CASSADRMGTEAFF.

The chain's CDR3 is CAALPQEGRYTGELFF. DNA of the CDR3: TGTGCCGCCCTCCCTCAGGAGGGTCGGTACACCGGGGAGCTGTTTTTT. The V call is TRBV28, the J call TRBJ2-2, with a tentative D call TRBD2 (6 bases). The CDR3 sequence is 16 residues long. Germline CDR1 is MDHEN and CDR2 is SYDVKM. V shed 11 bases and J shed 3 bases, with 22 bases lying between them. Supplemented by reference TRBV28 and TRBJ2-2, the full variable domain reads DVKVTQSSRYLVKRTGEKVFLECVQDMDHENMFWYRQDPGLGLRLIYFSYDVKMKEKGDIPEGYSVSREKKERFSLILESASTNQTSMYLCAALPQEGRYTGELFFGEGSRLTVL.

The genes are TRBV5-1 and TRBJ2-5; perhaps TRBD1 as D (7 bases). Germline V gives CDR1 SGHRS, CDR2 YFSETQ. The V end was cut by 4 bases, the J end by 2 bases, with 12 bases between. This CDR3 has 14 residues. CDR3 in amino acids: CASSAGQIQETQYF. The CDR3 DNA is TGCGCCAGCAGCGCGGGACAGATACAAGAGACCCAGTACTTC.

DNA of the CDR3: TGTGCCAGCAGCTTTACGACAGGGGGCGCTAGGGAAAAACTGTTTTTT. This sequence encodes CASSFTTGGAREKLFF. This chain links TRBV11-2 with TRBJ1-4, with 10 bases aligning to TRBD1. Germline values: CDR1 SGHAT, CDR2 FQNNGV. J lost 8 bases, V lost 3 bases, and 9 bases had no gene match. The CDR3 runs to 16 residues.

The rearrangement uses TRBV19 and TRBJ2-1; D remains unclear. This CDR3 has 14 residues. Trimming stripped 4 bases from V and 6 bases from J, with 13 bases between. CDR1 is LNHDA, CDR2 SQIVND, per germline (reference sequence). CDR3 DNA: TGTGCCAGTAGTACTCTCGAAAGCGCCAATGAGCAGTTCTTC. Residues: CASSTLESANEQFF.

J is TRBJ1-1 and V is TRBV21-1; the D call TRBD1 from the table was never checked on the DNA. TRBV21-1 is labeled a pseudogene. The CDR3 spans 14 residues. CDR3 sequence reads: CASRTGVMNTEAFF. The CDR3 DNA reads TGTGCCAGCAGGACAGGGGTAATGAACACTGAAGCTTTCTTT.

DNA of the CDR3: TGTGCCAGCAGCGCCTACAGGGGGCAGGTGAGCGAGCAGTACTTC. Its translation: CASSAYRGQVSEQYF. The V and J genes are TRBV11-2 and TRBJ2-7, with 9 bases that match TRBD1. V was pared by 5 bases and J by 6 bases, with 11 bases of the junction left unmatched. The CDR3 is 15 residues long. Per germline, CDR1 SGHAT and CDR2 FQNNGV.

The chain is built from TRBV5-1 and TRBJ1-1; tentative D call: TRBD1 (5 bases). Germline V gene lookup returns CDR1 SGHRS and CDR2 YFSETQ. The ends were cut back, 0 bases at V and 1 base at J, with 7 bases in the middle. This CDR3 is built from 14 residues. The CDR3 nucleotides are TGCGCCAGCAGCTTGGATGGGGCGAACACTGAAGCTTTCTTT. This sequence encodes CASSLDGANTEAFF. The complete variable domain, with remaining parts taken from reference TRBV5-1 and TRBJ1-1, reads KAGVTQTPRYLIKTRGQQVTLSCSPISGHRSVSWYQQTPGQGLQFLFEYFSETQRNKGNFPGRFSGRQFSNSRSEMNVSTLELGDSALYLCASSLDGANTEAFFGQGTRLTVV.